The 20 T cell receptor beta chains given below trace back to one sample, sequenced in a study of CD8 T cells in Susac syndrome. The authors reverse transcribed 0.5 to 1 ug RNA with random hexamers. TCRdb processed the immunoSEQ multiplex PCR reads anew with MiXCR; each CDR3 protein has one entry. The sample shows about 180,000 distinct CDR3 sequences, roughly 95% of them seen only once. The material sequenced was CD8+ T cells from PBMCs. The receptors originated from a human donor with multiple sclerosis.

The rearrangement uses TRBV28 and TRBJ2-5, with 10 bases identical to TRBD2. Germline-derived CDR1 and CDR2 are MDHEN and SYDVKM. The CDR3 has 14 amino acids. With V trimmed by 6 bases and J by 2 bases, 3 bases remained unmatched. The CDR3 here is CASSRTSGQETQYF. The CDR3 DNA reads TGTGCCAGCAGCCGGACTAGCGGACAAGAGACCCAGTACTTC.

The rearrangement uses TRBV27 and TRBJ2-7, with unresolved D. CDR1 is MNHEY, CDR2 SMNVEV, per germline (reference sequence). Trimming removed 0 bases from V and 3 bases from J, with 6 bases in between. This CDR3 region has 13 residues. In DNA, the CDR3 is TGTGCCAGCAGTTTATCCCCAGTCTACGAGCAGTACTTC. Translation: CASSLSPVYEQYF.

The rearrangement joins TRBV25-1 to TRBJ2-3, with TRBD2 as a possible D gene (7 bases). The CDR3 loop spans 14 amino acids. The V end lost 3 bases, the J end lost 4 bases, and 11 bases lay between the germline ends. Germline-derived CDR1 and CDR2 are MGHDK and SYGVNS. As DNA, the CDR3 is TGTGCCAGCAGTGATGGGGGGGGCGCAGATACGCAGTATTTT. Amino acids: CASSDGGGADTQYF.

The chain links TRBV29-1 to TRBJ2-7; D is perhaps TRBD2 (6 bases). The CDR3 loop spans 11 amino acids. The germline gives CDR1 SQVTM, CDR2 ANQGSEA. V lost 7 bases and J lost 3, with 10 bases in between. The CDR3 spells CSAGRDYEQYF. In nucleotides, the CDR3 is TGCAGCGCCGGGCGGGACTACGAGCAGTACTTC.

This sequence joins TRBV27 and TRBJ1-5, with D unclear. Trimming removed 3 bases from V and 2 bases from J, with 11 bases in between. Germline V lookup: CDR1 MNHEY, CDR2 SMNVEV (reference sequence). This CDR3 is built from 15 residues. The CDR3 DNA is TGTGCCAGCAGTTTCGGAACGGGTGGCAATCAGCCCCAGCATTTT. Translated: CASSFGTGGNQPQHF.

CDR3 nucleotides: TGCGCCAGCAGCTACGTAGCGGGAGGGCGGAATGAGCAGTTCTTC. Translating gives CASSYVAGGRNEQFF. This chain links TRBV5-1 with TRBJ2-1, with 11 bases that match TRBD2. CDR1 is SGHRS, CDR2 YFSETQ, per germline. This CDR3 is 15 amino acids long. V lost 3 bases and J lost 7; bases outside the gene matches: 6.

CDR3 sequence reads: CASSLLAGMEETQYF. For the CDR3, the DNA is TGTGCCAGCAGTTTACTAGCGGGAATGGAAGAGACCCAGTACTTC. The chain uses TRBV28 and TRBJ2-5; TRBD2 aligns across 9 bases. V was pared by 2 bases and J by 3 bases, with 4 bases of the junction left unmatched. This CDR3 comprises 15 residues. Looked up from germline, CDR1 is MDHEN and CDR2 is SYDVKM.

This sequence joins TRBV20-1 and TRBJ2-7, with TRBD2 as a possible D gene (5 bases). CDR3 length: 14 amino acids. With 3 bases removed from V and 1 base from J, the gap between germline ends came to 13 bases. Germline CDR1 is DFQATT and CDR2 is SNEGSKA (reference sequence). The CDR3 loop is CSASAEVWSYEQYF. CDR3 coding DNA: TGCAGTGCTAGTGCGGAGGTCTGGTCCTACGAGCAGTACTTC.

This chain's CDR3 is CASSAFGGNEQFF. The CDR3 region has the DNA TGTGCCAGCAGCGCCTTCGGGGGTAATGAGCAGTTCTTC. This chain links TRBV9 with TRBJ2-1, with a tentative D call TRBD2 (6 bases). Germline CDR1 SGDLS, CDR2 YYNGEE. The CDR3 runs to 13 residues. Trimming removed 3 bases at V and 7 bases at J, with 11 bases between.

The J gene is TRBJ2-7, the V gene TRBV29-1, with a tentative D call TRBD1 (5 bases). CDR1 is SQVTM and CDR2 is ANQGSEA in the germline V gene. The CDR3 consists of 13 residues. V shed 4 bases and J shed 0 bases, with 10 bases lying between them. The DNA of the CDR3 is TGCAGCGTTGGTCCAGGGCTCTCCTACGAGCAGTACTTC. It is translated as CSVGPGLSYEQYF.

The V gene is TRBV28, the J gene TRBJ1-2, with unresolved D. Trimming removed 10 bases at V and 1 base at J, with 4 bases between. The CDR3 is 10 amino acids. Germline V gene sequence: CDR1 MDHEN, CDR2 SYDVKM. In DNA, the CDR3 is TGTGCCACCATTAACTATGGCTACACCTTC. Protein sequence: CATINYGYTF.

The CDR3 DNA follows: TGTGCCAGCAGCCAAGGGGGGGGCCGTTACAATGAGCAGTTCTTC. It translates to CASSQGGGRYNEQFF. The chain recombines TRBV14 with TRBJ2-1, with D possibly being TRBD2 (7 bases). The CDR3 length is 15 residues. Germline V lookup: CDR1 SGHDN, CDR2 FVKESK. V was trimmed by 1 base and J by 4 bases, leaving 11 bases between them.

V and J are TRBV29-1 and TRBJ2-3; the D is unclear. CDR1 is SQVTM, CDR2 ANQGSEA, per germline. With 0 bases removed from V and 6 bases from J, the gap between germline ends came to 10 bases. The CDR3 is 13 residues long. The CDR3 bases are TGCAGCGTTGAAGAGGAGATCTGGGATACGCAGTATTTT. Its translation: CSVEEEIWDTQYF.

The chain couples TRBV14 to TRBJ2-2, with 9 nucleotides matching TRBD2. Unmatched junction bases numbered 10, after V lost 2 bases and J lost 6 bases. The CDR3 consists of 17 residues. Germline CDR1 reads SGHDN; CDR2 reads FVKESK. CDR3 coding DNA: TGTGCCAGCAGCCAACCCCTAGCGGGGTGGGACGCCGGGGAGCTGTTTTTT. It codes for CASSQPLAGWDAGELFF.

The V gene is TRBV6-1, the J gene TRBJ2-5; D is perhaps TRBD2 (6 bases). CDR1 is MNHNS, CDR2 SASEGT, per germline. The V and J ends lost 1 base and 4 bases respectively, with 10 bases between them. This CDR3 has 14 residues. The DNA of the CDR3 is TGTGCCAGCAGTGAAGAGATCGGGGGAGAGACCCAGTACTTC. It encodes CASSEEIGGETQYF.

Written as DNA, the CDR3 is TGTGCCAGCAGCCAGAGATCCGGCGGGGCAGGGCCCTACGAGCAGTACTTC. Residues: CASSQRSGGAGPYEQYF. The V call is TRBV4-2, the J call TRBJ2-7, with a possible D match to TRBD2 (6 bases). Looked up from germline, CDR1 is LGHNA and CDR2 is YNFKEQ. V was cut by 3 bases and J by 2 bases, with 20 bases left in between. This CDR3 spans 17 amino acids.

The rearrangement joins TRBV3-1 to TRBJ1-2; D not certain. V gave up 1 base and J gave up 4 bases, with 16 bases separating them. Germline V gene data show CDR1 as LGHDT and CDR2 as YNNKEL (reference sequence). The CDR3 extends over 16 amino acids. CDR3 DNA sequence: TGTGCCAGCAGCCAAGTAGTCCGCCCGTCGATCTATGGCTACACCTTC. As protein: CASSQVVRPSIYGYTF.

This rearrangement joins TRBV18 to TRBJ2-1, with 7 bases identical to TRBD2. CDR1 and CDR2 from the germline V gene are KGHSH and LQKENI. The CDR3 is 14 residues long. V gave up 2 bases and J gave up 4 bases; unmatched junction bases: 2. The CDR3 sequence: CASSPASGYNEQFF. The CDR3 DNA is TGTGCCAGCTCACCAGCTAGCGGATACAATGAGCAGTTCTTC.

This rearrangement joins TRBV7-9 to TRBJ2-1; no clear D. Deletions cut 4 bases from V and 1 base from J, with 8 bases between. CDR1 is SEHNR and CDR2 is FQNEAQ in the germline V gene (reference sequence). The CDR3 runs 14 residues. The CDR3 DNA follows: TGTGCCAGCAGCTCCTCGAGGTCCTACAATGAGCAGTTCTTC. This translates into CASSSSRSYNEQFF.

The chain combines TRBV28 with TRBJ2-1; 7 bases map to TRBD2. V was clipped by 11 bases and J by 8 bases; unmatched bases: 9. The CDR3 is 12 amino acids. CDR1 and CDR2 (germline): MDHEN, SYDVKM. CDR3 in DNA: TGTGCCGGGGGAGGGACCAGGGATGAGCAGTTCTTC. Residues: CAGGGTRDEQFF.